This T cell receptor beta chain originates from a study of T cell responses to AZD1222 COVID-19 vaccine. General study findings and limits: Clonal diversity may have been underestimated in mostly white British donors. Sampling captured repertoires only after the peak T cell response. Dominant at 160-218 and 743-854, vaccine-associated CD4 TCRs also spanned spike. Seropositive status at baseline applied to only six AZD1222 recipients.

Details on this clone: What it recognizes is unknown.

The germline CDR1 and CDR2 sequences are SGHVS and FQNEAQ. The ends lost 1 base at V and 1 base at J; junction bases unmatched: 3. The CDR3 consists of 17 residues. Sequenced by immunoSEQ multiplex PCR; TCRdb stores in-frame clones only, minus some. The sample lists 100,000 or so clones, more than 85% seen once, with about 17% in the top ten. This sequence was found in an adult in good health. The specimen comprised peripheral blood, sampled on day 0 of AZD1222 vaccination. The J gene is TRBJ2-6, the V gene TRBV7-8; 8 bases match TRBD1. The CDR3 DNA reads TGTGCCAGCAGCTTAGTACAGGGGGATTCTGGGGCCAACGTCCTGACTTTC. Amino acids: CASSLVQGDSGANVLTF.